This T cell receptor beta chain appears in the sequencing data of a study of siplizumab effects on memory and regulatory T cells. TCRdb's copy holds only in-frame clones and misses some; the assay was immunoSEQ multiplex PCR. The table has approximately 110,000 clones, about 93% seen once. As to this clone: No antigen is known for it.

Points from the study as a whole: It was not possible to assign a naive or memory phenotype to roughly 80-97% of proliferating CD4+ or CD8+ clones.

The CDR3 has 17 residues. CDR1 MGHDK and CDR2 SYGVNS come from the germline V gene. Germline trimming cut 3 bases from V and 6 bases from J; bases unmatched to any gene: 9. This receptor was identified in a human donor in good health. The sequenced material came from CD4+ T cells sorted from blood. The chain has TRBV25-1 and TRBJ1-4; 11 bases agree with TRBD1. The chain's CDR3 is CASSDPGWGQGDEKLFF. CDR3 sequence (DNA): TGTGCCAGCAGTGACCCCGGGTGGGGACAGGGGGATGAAAAACTGTTTTTT.